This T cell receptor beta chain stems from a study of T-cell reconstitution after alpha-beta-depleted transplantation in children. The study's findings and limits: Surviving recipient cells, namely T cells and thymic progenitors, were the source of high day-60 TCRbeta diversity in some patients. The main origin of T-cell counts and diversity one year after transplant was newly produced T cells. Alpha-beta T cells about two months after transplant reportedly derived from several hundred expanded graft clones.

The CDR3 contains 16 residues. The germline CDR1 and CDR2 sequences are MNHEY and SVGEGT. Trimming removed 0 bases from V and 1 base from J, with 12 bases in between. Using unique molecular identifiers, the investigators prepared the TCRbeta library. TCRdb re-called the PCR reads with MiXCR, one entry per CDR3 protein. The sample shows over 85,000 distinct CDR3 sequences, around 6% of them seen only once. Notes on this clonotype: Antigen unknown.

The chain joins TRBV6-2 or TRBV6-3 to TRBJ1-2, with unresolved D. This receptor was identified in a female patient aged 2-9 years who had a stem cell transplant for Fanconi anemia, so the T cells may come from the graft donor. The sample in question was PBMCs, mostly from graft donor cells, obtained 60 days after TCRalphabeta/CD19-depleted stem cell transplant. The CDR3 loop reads CASSYSTGPLNYGYTF. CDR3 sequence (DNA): TGTGCCAGCAGTTACTCAACCGGGCCACTTAACTATGGCTACACCTTC.